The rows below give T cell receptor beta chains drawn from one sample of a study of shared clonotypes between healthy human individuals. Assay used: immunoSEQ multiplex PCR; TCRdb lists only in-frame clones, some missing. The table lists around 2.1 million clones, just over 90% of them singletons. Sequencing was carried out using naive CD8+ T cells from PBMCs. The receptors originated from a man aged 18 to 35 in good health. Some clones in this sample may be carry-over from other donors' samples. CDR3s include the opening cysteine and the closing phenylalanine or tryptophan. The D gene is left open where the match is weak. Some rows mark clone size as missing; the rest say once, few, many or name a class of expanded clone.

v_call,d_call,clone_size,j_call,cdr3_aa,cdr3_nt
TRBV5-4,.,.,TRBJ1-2,CASSPRGRGFYGYTF,TGTGCCAGCAGCCCGCGGGGCAGGGGTTTCTATGGCTACACCTTC
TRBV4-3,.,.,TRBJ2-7,CASSQEAESYEQYF,TGCGCCAGCAGCCAAGAGGCAGAGTCCTACGAGCAGTACTTC
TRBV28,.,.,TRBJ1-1,CASSPERENTEAFF,TGTGCCAGCAGCCCCGAGCGGGAGAACACTGAAGCTTTCTTT
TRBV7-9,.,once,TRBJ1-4,CASSLGSGGNEKLFF,TGTGCCAGCAGCTTAGGCTCGGGGGGAAATGAAAAACTGTTTTTT
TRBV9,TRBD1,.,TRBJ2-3,CASSTPPGGKLLTDTQYF,TGTGCCAGCAGCACACCGCCAGGGGGCAAATTACTCACAGATACGCAGTATTTT
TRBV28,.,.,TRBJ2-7,CASTGMNRASYEQYF,TGTGCCAGCACCGGGATGAACCGCGCCTCCTACGAGCAGTACTTC
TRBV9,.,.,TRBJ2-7,CASSVAPNYEQYF,TGTGCCAGCAGCGTAGCCCCAAACTACGAGCAGTACTTC
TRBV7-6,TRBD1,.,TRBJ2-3,CASSFTQPDRESTDTQYF,TGTGCCAGCAGCTTCACACAACCGGACAGGGAGAGCACAGATACGCAGTATTTT
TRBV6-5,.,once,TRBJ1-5,CASSQRDGILPQHF,TGTGCCAGCAGCCAGAGGGACGGAATACTGCCCCAGCATTTT
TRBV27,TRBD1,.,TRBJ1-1,CASRNRGPTMNTEAFF,TGTGCCAGCAGGAACAGGGGGCCTACTATGAACACTGAAGCTTTCTTT
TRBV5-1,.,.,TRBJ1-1,CASCDSGGRNTEAFF,TGCGCCAGCTGTGATTCTGGGGGGCGGAACACTGAAGCTTTCTTT
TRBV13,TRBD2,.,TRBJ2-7,CASSFSGRGAHEQYF,TGTGCCAGCAGCTTTAGCGGGAGGGGGGCCCACGAGCAGTACTTC
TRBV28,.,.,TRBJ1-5,CASSSGNNQPQHF,TGTGCCAGCAGTTCCGGGAACAATCAGCCCCAGCATTTT
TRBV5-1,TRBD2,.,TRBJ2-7,CASSFNPDLAGPPGQYF,TGCGCCAGCAGCTTCAACCCCGATCTAGCGGGACCCCCCGGGCAGTACTTC
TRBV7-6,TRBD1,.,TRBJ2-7,CASSPGTGRNEQYF,TGTGCCAGCAGCCCCGGGACAGGGCGAAACGAGCAGTACTTC
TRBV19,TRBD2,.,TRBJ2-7,CASRVAGSYEQYF,TGTGCCAGTAGAGTAGCGGGAAGCTACGAGCAGTACTTC
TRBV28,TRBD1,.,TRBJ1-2,CASSQNRDRRLYTF,TGTGCCAGCAGTCAAAACCGGGACAGGAGACTCTACACCTTC
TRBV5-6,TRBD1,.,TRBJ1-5,CASSSGGIRQPQHF,TGTGCCAGCAGCTCAGGGGGAATTCGTCAGCCCCAGCATTTT
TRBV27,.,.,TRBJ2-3,CASSISLDRDPTDTQYF,TGTGCCAGCAGCATCTCCCTCGACAGAGACCCCACAGATACGCAGTATTTT
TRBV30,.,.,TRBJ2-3,CAWGRGGTTDTQYF,TGTGCCTGGGGCAGGGGCGGGACCACAGATACGCAGTATTTT
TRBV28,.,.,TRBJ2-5,CASSLGRLTTQYF,TGTGCCAGCAGTTTAGGGCGGCTGACGACCCAGTACTTC
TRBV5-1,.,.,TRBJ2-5,CASRRGTLEETQYF,TGCGCCAGCAGACGAGGGACGTTAGAAGAGACCCAGTACTTC
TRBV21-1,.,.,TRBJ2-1,CASSKKGGQGAYNEQFF,TGTGCCAGCAGCAAAAAAGGGGGACAGGGGGCCTACAATGAGCAGTTCTTC
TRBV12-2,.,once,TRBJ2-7,CASRSYLAECFSYEQYF,TGTGCAAGTCGCTCCTACTTAGCAGAATGTTTCTCCTACGAGCAGTACTTC
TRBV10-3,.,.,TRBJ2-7,CAISVLEAAINSYEQYF,TGTGCCATCAGTGTGCTTGAGGCGGCGATTAACTCCTACGAGCAGTACTTC
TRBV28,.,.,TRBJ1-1,CASSFGLGQGLSEAFF,TGTGCCAGCAGTTTTGGCCTAGGGCAGGGGTTATCTGAAGCTTTCTTT
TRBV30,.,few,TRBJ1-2,CACKLGYGYTF,TGTGCCTGTAAACTTGGGTATGGCTACACCTTC
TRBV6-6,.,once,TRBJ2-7,CASSYLAVSYEQYF,TGTGCCAGCAGTTACCTAGCCGTTTCCTACGAGCAGTACTTC
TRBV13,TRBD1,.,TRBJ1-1,CASSPSGGLNTEAFF,TGTGCCAGCAGCCCGTCAGGGGGCCTGAACACTGAAGCTTTCTTT
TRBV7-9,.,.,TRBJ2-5,CASSPDTGRFQETQYF,TGTGCCAGCAGTCCCGACACAGGGAGGTTCCAAGAGACCCAGTACTTC
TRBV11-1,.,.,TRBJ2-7,CASSGTQGYEQYF,TGTGCCAGCAGCGGGACCCAGGGTTACGAGCAGTACTTC
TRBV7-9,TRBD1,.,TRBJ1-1,CASSVGQGYTEAFF,TGTGCCAGCAGCGTCGGACAGGGATACACTGAAGCTTTCTTT
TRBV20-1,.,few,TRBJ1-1,CSAREYGEAFF,TGCAGTGCCCGGGAGTACGGCGAAGCTTTCTTT
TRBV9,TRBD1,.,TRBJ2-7,CASSQGAHNEQYF,TGTGCCAGCAGTCAGGGGGCGCACAACGAGCAGTACTTC
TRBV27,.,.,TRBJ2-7,CASSLEATAGIYEQYF,TGTGCCAGCAGTTTGGAAGCGACAGCCGGCATCTACGAGCAGTACTTC
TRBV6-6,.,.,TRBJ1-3,CASSYPREGGNTIYF,TGTGCCAGCAGTTACCCCAGGGAGGGTGGAAACACCATATATTTT
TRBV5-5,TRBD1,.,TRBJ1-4,CASSLDGQGGGTNEKLFF,TGTGCCAGCAGCTTGGATGGACAGGGGGGCGGAACTAATGAAAAACTGTTTTTT
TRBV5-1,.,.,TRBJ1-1,CASSQQRGMNTEAFF,TGCGCCAGCAGCCAACAACGGGGAATGAACACTGAAGCTTTCTTT
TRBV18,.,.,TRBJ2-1,CASSHRESSYNEQFF,TGTGCCAGCTCACACAGGGAGAGCTCCTACAATGAGCAGTTCTTC
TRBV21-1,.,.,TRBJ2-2,CASAHPDGNTGELFF,TGTGCCAGCGCCCACCCGGACGGAAACACCGGGGAGCTGTTTTTT
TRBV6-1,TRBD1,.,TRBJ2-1,CASSSGQGTHEQFF,TGTGCCAGCAGCAGTGGACAGGGTACCCATGAGCAGTTCTTC
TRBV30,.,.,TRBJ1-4,CAWSPAIWGQKFF,TGTGCCTGGAGTCCCGCAATATGGGGACAAAAGTTTTTT
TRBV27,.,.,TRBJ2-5,CASSLGLNQETQYF,TGTGCCAGCAGTTTAGGTCTGAACCAAGAGACCCAGTACTTC
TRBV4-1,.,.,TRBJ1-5,CASSQAGGLNQPQHF,TGCGCCAGCAGCCAAGCGGGGGGCCTCAATCAGCCCCAGCATTTT
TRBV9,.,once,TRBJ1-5,CASSVDEDWPQHF,TGTGCCAGCAGCGTAGACGAGGATTGGCCCCAGCATTTT
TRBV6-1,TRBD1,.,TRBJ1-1,CASSVTGAATEAFF,TGTGCCAGCAGTGTGACAGGGGCCGCCACTGAAGCTTTCTTT
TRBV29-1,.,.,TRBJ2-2,CSVVLTNTGELFF,TGCAGCGTTGTACTGACGAACACCGGGGAGCTGTTTTTT
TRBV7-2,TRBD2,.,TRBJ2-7,CASSLAARGTSGFREQYF,TGTGCCAGCAGCTTAGCCGCTCGAGGGACTAGCGGCTTTCGGGAGCAGTACTTC
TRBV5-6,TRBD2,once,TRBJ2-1,CASSLSSGSPYNEQFF,TGTGCCAGCAGCTTGTCTAGCGGGTCCCCCTACAATGAGCAGTTCTTC
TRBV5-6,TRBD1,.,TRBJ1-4,CASSPDRDNEKLFF,TGTGCCAGCAGCCCGGACAGGGATAATGAAAAACTGTTTTTT
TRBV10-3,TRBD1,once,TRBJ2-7,CAISEGRGSYEQYF,TGTGCCATCAGTGAGGGCAGGGGGTCCTACGAGCAGTACTTC
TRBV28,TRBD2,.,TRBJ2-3,CASSIVPGLAPSTDTQYF,TGTGCCAGCAGTATCGTGCCGGGACTAGCGCCCAGCACAGATACGCAGTATTTT
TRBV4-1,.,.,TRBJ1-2,CASSQVLELNYGYTF,TGCGCCAGCAGCCAAGTACTCGAATTGAACTATGGCTACACCTTC
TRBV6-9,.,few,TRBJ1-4,CASSSATANEKLFF,TGTGCCAGCAGTTCAGCGACAGCCAATGAAAAACTGTTTTTT
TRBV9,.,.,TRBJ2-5,CASSVGRGTQETQYF,TGTGCCAGCAGCGTAGGTAGGGGAACCCAAGAGACCCAGTACTTC